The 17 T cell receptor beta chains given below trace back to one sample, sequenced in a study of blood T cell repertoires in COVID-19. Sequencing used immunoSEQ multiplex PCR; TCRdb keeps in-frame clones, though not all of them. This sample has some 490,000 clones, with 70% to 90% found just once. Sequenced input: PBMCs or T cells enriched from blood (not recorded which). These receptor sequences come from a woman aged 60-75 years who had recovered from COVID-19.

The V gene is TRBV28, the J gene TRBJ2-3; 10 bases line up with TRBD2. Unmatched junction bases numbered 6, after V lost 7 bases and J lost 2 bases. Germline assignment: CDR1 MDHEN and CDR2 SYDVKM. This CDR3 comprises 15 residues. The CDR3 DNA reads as TGTGCCAGCATTGAGCGGGGGGGTTACACAGATACGCAGTATTTT. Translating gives CASIERGGYTDTQYF. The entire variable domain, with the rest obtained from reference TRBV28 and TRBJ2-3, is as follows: DVKVTQSSRYLVKRTGEKVFLECVQDMDHENMFWYRQDPGLGLRLIYFSYDVKMKEKGDIPEGYSVSREKKERFSLILESASTNQTSMYLCASIERGGYTDTQYFGPGTRLTVL.

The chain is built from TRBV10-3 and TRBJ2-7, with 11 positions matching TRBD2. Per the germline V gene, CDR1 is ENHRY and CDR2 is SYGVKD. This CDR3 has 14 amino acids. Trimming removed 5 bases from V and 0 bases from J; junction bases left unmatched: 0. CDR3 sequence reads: CAISTSGGSYEQYV. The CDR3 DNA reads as TGTGCCATCAGTACTAGCGGGGGCTCCTACGAGCAGTACGTC.

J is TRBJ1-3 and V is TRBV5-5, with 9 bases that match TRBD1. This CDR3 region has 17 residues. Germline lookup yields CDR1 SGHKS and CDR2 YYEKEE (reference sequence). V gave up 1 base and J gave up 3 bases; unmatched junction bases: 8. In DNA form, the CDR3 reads TGTGCCAGCAGCTTGAACCGCGGGACAGGGTTTGGAAACACCATATATTTT. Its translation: CASSLNRGTGFGNTIYF.

The CDR3 DNA follows: TGTGCCAGCAGTGACGGGACTTTCTTT. This codes for CASSDGTFF. The J gene is TRBJ1-1, the V gene TRBV6-1; D gene uncertain. Germline lookup yields CDR1 MNHNS and CDR2 SASEGT. CDR3 length: 9 amino acids. V was shortened by 3 bases and J by 12 bases, with 5 bases between the two germline ends.

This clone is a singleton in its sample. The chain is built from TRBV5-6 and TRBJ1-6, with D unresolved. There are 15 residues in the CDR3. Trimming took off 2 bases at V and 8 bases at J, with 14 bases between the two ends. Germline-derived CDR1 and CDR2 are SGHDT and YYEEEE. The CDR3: CASSLYSVRDSPLHF. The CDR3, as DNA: TGTGCCAGCAGCTTATATAGTGTCCGGGATTCACCCCTCCACTTT.

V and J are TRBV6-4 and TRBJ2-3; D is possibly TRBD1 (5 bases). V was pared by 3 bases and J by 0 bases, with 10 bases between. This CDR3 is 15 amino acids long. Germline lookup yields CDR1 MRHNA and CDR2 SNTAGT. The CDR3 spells CASSERAGSTDTQYF. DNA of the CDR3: TGTGCCAGCAGTGAAAGGGCAGGGAGCACAGATACGCAGTATTTT.

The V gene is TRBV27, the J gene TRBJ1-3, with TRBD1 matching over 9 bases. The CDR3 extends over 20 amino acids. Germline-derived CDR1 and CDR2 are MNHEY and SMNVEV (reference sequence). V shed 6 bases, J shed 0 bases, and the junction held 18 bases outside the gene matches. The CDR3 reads CASSPLRWRTGDNSGNTIYF. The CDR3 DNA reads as TGTGCCAGCAGCCCCCTGAGGTGGAGGACAGGGGATAACTCTGGAAACACCATATATTTT.

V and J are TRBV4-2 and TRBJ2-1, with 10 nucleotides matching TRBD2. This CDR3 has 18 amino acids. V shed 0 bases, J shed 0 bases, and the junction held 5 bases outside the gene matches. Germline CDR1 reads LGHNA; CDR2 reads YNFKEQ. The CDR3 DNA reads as TGTGCCAGCAGCCAAGAGATTAGCGGGGGGTCCTCCTACAATGAGCAGTTCTTC. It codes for CASSQEISGGSSYNEQFF.

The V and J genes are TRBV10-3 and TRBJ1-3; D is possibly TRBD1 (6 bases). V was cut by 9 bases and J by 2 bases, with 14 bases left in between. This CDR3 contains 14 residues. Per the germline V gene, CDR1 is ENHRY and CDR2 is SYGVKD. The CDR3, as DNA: TGTGCCATGAAGGGGGGGTCGGCTGGAAACACCATATATTTT. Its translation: CAMKGGSAGNTIYF.

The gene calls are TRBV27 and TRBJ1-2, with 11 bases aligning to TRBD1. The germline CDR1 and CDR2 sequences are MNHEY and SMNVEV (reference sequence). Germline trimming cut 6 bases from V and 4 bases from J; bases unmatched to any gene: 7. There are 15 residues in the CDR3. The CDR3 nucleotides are TGTGCCAGCAGAACGGGACAGGGGGGCCTCTATGGCTACACCTTC. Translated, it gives CASRTGQGGLYGYTF.

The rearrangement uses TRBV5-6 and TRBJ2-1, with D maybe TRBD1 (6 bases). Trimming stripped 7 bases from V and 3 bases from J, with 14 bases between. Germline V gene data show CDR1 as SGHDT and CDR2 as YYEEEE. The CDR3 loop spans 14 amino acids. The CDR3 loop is CASSPGHNYNEQFF. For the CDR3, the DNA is TGTGCCAGCTCTCCGGGACACAACTACAATGAGCAGTTCTTC.

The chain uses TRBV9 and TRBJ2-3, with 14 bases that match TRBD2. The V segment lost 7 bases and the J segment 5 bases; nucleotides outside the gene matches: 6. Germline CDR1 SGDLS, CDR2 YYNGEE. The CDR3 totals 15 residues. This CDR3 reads CASALGLAGGDTQYF. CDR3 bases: TGTGCCAGCGCCCTCGGACTAGCGGGAGGAGATACGCAGTATTTT.

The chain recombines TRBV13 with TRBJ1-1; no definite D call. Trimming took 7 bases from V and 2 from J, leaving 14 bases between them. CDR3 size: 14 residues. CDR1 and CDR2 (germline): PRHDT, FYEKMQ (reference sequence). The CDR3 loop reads CASNAIGSNTEAFF. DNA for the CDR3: TGTGCCAGCAATGCTATCGGGAGTAACACTGAAGCTTTCTTT.

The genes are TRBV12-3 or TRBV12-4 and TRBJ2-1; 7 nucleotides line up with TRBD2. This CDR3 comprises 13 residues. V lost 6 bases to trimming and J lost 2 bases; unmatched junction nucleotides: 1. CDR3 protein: CASRGGTYNEQFF. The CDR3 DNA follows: TGTGCCAGCAGGGGGGGGACCTACAATGAGCAGTTCTTC.

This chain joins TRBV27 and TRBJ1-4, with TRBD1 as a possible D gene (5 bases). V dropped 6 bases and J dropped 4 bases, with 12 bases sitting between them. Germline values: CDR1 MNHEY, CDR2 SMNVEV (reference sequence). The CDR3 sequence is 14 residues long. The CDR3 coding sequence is TGTGCCAGCAGGCGGGACCAACATAATGAAAAACTGTTTTTT. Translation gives CASRRDQHNEKLFF.

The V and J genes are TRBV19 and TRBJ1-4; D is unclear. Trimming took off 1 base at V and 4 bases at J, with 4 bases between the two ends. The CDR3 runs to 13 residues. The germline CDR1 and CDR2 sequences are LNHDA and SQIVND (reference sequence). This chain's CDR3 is CASSIVLNEKLFF. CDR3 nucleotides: TGTGCCAGTAGTATAGTCCTTAATGAAAAACTGTTTTTT.

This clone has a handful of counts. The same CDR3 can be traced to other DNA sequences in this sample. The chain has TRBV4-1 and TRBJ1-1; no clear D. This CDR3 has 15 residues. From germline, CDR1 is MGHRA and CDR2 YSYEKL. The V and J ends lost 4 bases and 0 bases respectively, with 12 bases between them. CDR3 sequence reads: CASSLEGAMNTEAFF. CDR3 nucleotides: TGCGCCAGCAGCCTCGAGGGAGCCATGAACACTGAAGCTTTCTTT.